A selection of T cell receptor beta chains follows, all from one sample in a study of siplizumab effects on memory and regulatory T cells. Their antigens remain unidentified. Sequencing used immunoSEQ multiplex PCR; TCRdb keeps in-frame clones, though not all of them. The repertoire holds 11,000 to 15,000 clones, with about 47% as singletons. The sequencing input was CFSE-low (dividing) CD4+ T cells sorted from an allogeneic mixed lymphocyte reaction. Receptors were obtained from a human donor in good health; the cells came from an allogeneic mixed lymphocyte reaction. Each CDR3 is given with its conserved first and last residue. The order of the fields is J gene, clone size, V gene, D gene, CDR3 DNA, CDR3 protein. D genes are given only for firm matches. Expanded clones get a size class; other rows say once, few or many, or leave the size out.

J gene: TRBJ2-2; clone size: -; V gene: TRBV7-2; D gene: TRBD2; CDR3 DNA: TGTGCCAGCAGCGGTGGGGGACTAGCGGTCACCGGGGAGCTGTTTTTT; CDR3 protein: CASSGGGLAVTGELFF
J gene: TRBJ1-2; clone size: -; V gene: TRBV11-1; D gene: -; CDR3 DNA: TGTGCCAGCAGCTCATCCGGGGGCTTAGGCTACACCTTC; CDR3 protein: CASSSSGGLGYTF
J gene: TRBJ2-7; clone size: few; V gene: TRBV9; D gene: -; CDR3 DNA: TGTGCCAGCAGCGGCGGGACCAGCTCCTACGAGCAGTACTTC; CDR3 protein: CASSGGTSSYEQYF
J gene: TRBJ2-2; clone size: -; V gene: TRBV2; D gene: TRBD1; CDR3 DNA: TGTGCCAGCAGGGGACAGGGTCGTAGCGGGGAGCTGTTTTTT; CDR3 protein: CASRGQGRSGELFF
J gene: TRBJ2-3; clone size: medium-sized; V gene: TRBV7-3; D gene: TRBD1; CDR3 DNA: TGTGCCAGCAGCATACAGGGGGCAGATACGCAGTATTTT; CDR3 protein: CASSIQGADTQYF
J gene: TRBJ2-1; clone size: medium-sized; V gene: TRBV6-4; D gene: -; CDR3 DNA: TGTGCCAGCAGCACACAGGGTTGGAATGAGCAGTTCTTC; CDR3 protein: CASSTQGWNEQFF
J gene: TRBJ2-3; clone size: few; V gene: TRBV7-9; D gene: -; CDR3 DNA: TGTGCCAGCAGCTTAACGAGGGATGGGGATACGCAGTATTTT; CDR3 protein: CASSLTRDGDTQYF
J gene: TRBJ2-5; clone size: -; V gene: TRBV5-4; D gene: -; CDR3 DNA: TGTGCCAGCAGCCACCCGCAGCGACGGGAGACCCAGTACTTC; CDR3 protein: CASSHPQRRETQYF
J gene: TRBJ1-1; clone size: -; V gene: TRBV21-1; D gene: -; CDR3 DNA: TGTGCCACTCCCGGGGCAAGGAACACTGAAGCTTTCTTT; CDR3 protein: CATPGARNTEAFF
J gene: TRBJ1-1; clone size: -; V gene: TRBV9; D gene: TRBD1; CDR3 DNA: TGTGCCAGCAGCGCCGGGACAGGGGGCATGGGGACTGAAGCTTTCTTT; CDR3 protein: CASSAGTGGMGTEAFF
J gene: TRBJ1-1; clone size: few; V gene: TRBV10-1; D gene: -; CDR3 DNA: TGCGCCAGCAGTGTGGACATGAACACTGAAGCTTTCTTT; CDR3 protein: CASSVDMNTEAFF
J gene: TRBJ2-1; clone size: -; V gene: TRBV25-1; D gene: TRBD1; CDR3 DNA: TGTGCCAGCAGTGCCTGGACAGGAGGATCATACAATGAGCAGTTCTTC; CDR3 protein: CASSAWTGGSYNEQFF
J gene: TRBJ2-5; clone size: -; V gene: TRBV5-1; D gene: -; CDR3 DNA: TGCGCCAGCAGCCTTGGGGACACCCAAGAGACCCAGTACTTC; CDR3 protein: CASSLGDTQETQYF
J gene: TRBJ1-1; clone size: medium-sized; V gene: TRBV20-1; D gene: -; CDR3 DNA: TGCAGTGCAGCGAGTGGCACTGAAGCTTTCTTT; CDR3 protein: CSAASGTEAFF
J gene: TRBJ2-1; clone size: -; V gene: TRBV2; D gene: TRBD2; CDR3 DNA: TGTGCCAGCACGGGCCCAGGGACTATCAACAATGAGCAGTTCTTC; CDR3 protein: CASTGPGTINNEQFF
J gene: TRBJ2-5; clone size: -; V gene: TRBV6-5; D gene: -; CDR3 DNA: TGTGCCAGCAGTACGCCAGGGGCGTGGACCCAGTACTTC; CDR3 protein: CASSTPGAWTQYF
J gene: TRBJ2-1; clone size: -; V gene: TRBV7-6; D gene: TRBD2; CDR3 DNA: TGTGCCAGCAGCTTAGCTCTCCCGGGGGGGGGAAATGAGCAGTTCTTC; CDR3 protein: CASSLALPGGGNEQFF
J gene: TRBJ1-1; clone size: few; V gene: TRBV5-1; D gene: TRBD1; CDR3 DNA: TGCGCCAGCAGCTTCCTGACAGGGGCGAACACTGAAGCTTTCTTT; CDR3 protein: CASSFLTGANTEAFF
J gene: TRBJ1-1; clone size: -; V gene: TRBV7-2; D gene: -; CDR3 DNA: TGTGCCAGCAGCCGAGTATACAGGGACACTGAAGCTTTCTTT; CDR3 protein: CASSRVYRDTEAFF
J gene: TRBJ1-3; clone size: medium-sized; V gene: TRBV6-6; D gene: -; CDR3 DNA: TGTGCCAGCAGCCCCAGGGTTAGCTCTGGAAACACCATATATTTT; CDR3 protein: CASSPRVSSGNTIYF
J gene: TRBJ2-5; clone size: -; V gene: TRBV18; D gene: -; CDR3 DNA: TGTGCCAGCTCACCATCAGGGAAAGAGACCCAGTACTTC; CDR3 protein: CASSPSGKETQYF
J gene: TRBJ2-2; clone size: -; V gene: TRBV6-6; D gene: -; CDR3 DNA: TGTGCCAGCAGTGCCCGGTACAGGGACACCGGGGAGCTGTTTTTT; CDR3 protein: CASSARYRDTGELFF
J gene: TRBJ1-2; clone size: once; V gene: TRBV5-4; D gene: -; CDR3 DNA: TGTGCCAGCAGCACCCCGGGAGAACTCTATGGCTACACCTTC; CDR3 protein: CASSTPGELYGYTF
J gene: TRBJ2-7; clone size: -; V gene: TRBV30; D gene: -; CDR3 DNA: TGTGCCTGGAGTGGGGTGAGCTCCTACGAGCAGTACTTC; CDR3 protein: CAWSGVSSYEQYF
J gene: TRBJ2-3; clone size: few; V gene: TRBV28; D gene: -; CDR3 DNA: TGTGCCAGCACCTCAGGCACAGATACGCAGTATTTT; CDR3 protein: CASTSGTDTQYF
J gene: TRBJ1-2; clone size: -; V gene: TRBV5-6; D gene: -; CDR3 DNA: TGTGCCAGCAACTTCTTCCAGGCCCATGGCTACACCTTC; CDR3 protein: CASNFFQAHGYTF
J gene: TRBJ1-3; clone size: -; V gene: TRBV29-1; D gene: -; CDR3 DNA: TGCAGCGTTGAAACCTCTGGAAACACCATATATTTT; CDR3 protein: CSVETSGNTIYF
J gene: TRBJ1-1; clone size: -; V gene: TRBV6-5; D gene: TRBD1; CDR3 DNA: TGTGCCAGCAGTTACTCGACAGGGGGTAGGGCTGAAGCTTTCTTT; CDR3 protein: CASSYSTGGRAEAFF
J gene: TRBJ2-7; clone size: -; V gene: TRBV21-1; D gene: -; CDR3 DNA: TGTGCCAGCAAGAACTCTCGGTGCGAGCAGTACTTC; CDR3 protein: CASKNSRCEQYF
J gene: TRBJ2-2; clone size: -; V gene: TRBV29-1; D gene: TRBD2; CDR3 DNA: TGCAGCGTTGACCGGGGAGGGATGGCCGGGGAGCTGTTTTTT; CDR3 protein: CSVDRGGMAGELFF
J gene: TRBJ2-5; clone size: -; V gene: TRBV7-2; D gene: -; CDR3 DNA: TGTGCCAGCAGCTTAGAAAGGGGAGAGACCCAGTACTTC; CDR3 protein: CASSLERGETQYF
J gene: TRBJ2-2; clone size: -; V gene: TRBV7-9; D gene: TRBD1; CDR3 DNA: TGTGCCAGCAGCCCGGGGACAGGGGTCGCCGGGGAGCTGTTTTTT; CDR3 protein: CASSPGTGVAGELFF
J gene: TRBJ2-4; clone size: -; V gene: TRBV5-1; D gene: -; CDR3 DNA: TGCGCCAGCAGCCCTCGCCAGGTGGGGGTCCAAAACATTCAGTACTTC; CDR3 protein: CASSPRQVGVQNIQYF
J gene: TRBJ1-2; clone size: -; V gene: TRBV5-1; D gene: -; CDR3 DNA: TGCGCCAGCAGCTTGACCCCTTACGGCTACACCTTC; CDR3 protein: CASSLTPYGYTF
J gene: TRBJ2-1; clone size: -; V gene: TRBV6-9; D gene: TRBD2; CDR3 DNA: TGTGCCAGCAGTTATTCGGGCGGGAGTTGGGGCAATGAGCAGTTCTTC; CDR3 protein: CASSYSGGSWGNEQFF
J gene: TRBJ2-1; clone size: -; V gene: TRBV10-3; D gene: -; CDR3 DNA: TGTGCCATCAGTGAGTCGACTCAGGGTCAGGGGCGGAATGAGCAGTTCTTC; CDR3 protein: CAISESTQGQGRNEQFF
J gene: TRBJ2-2; clone size: medium-sized; V gene: TRBV19; D gene: -; CDR3 DNA: TGTGCCAGTAGTATGTACTGGACGAGCTACACCGGGGAGCTGTTTTTT; CDR3 protein: CASSMYWTSYTGELFF
J gene: TRBJ2-5; clone size: few; V gene: TRBV25-1; D gene: TRBD1; CDR3 DNA: TGTGCCAGCAGTGAAATCAGGGGGCGCGGGTTGACTGAGACCCAGTACTTC; CDR3 protein: CASSEIRGRGLTETQYF
J gene: TRBJ2-5; clone size: few; V gene: TRBV7-7; D gene: -; CDR3 DNA: TGTGCTAGCAGCTTAGGTACGGGATCGAGGGAGACCCAGTACTTC; CDR3 protein: CASSLGTGSRETQYF
J gene: TRBJ2-5; clone size: -; V gene: TRBV15; D gene: TRBD1; CDR3 DNA: TGTGCCACCAGCGGAACCAGGACAGGGAGACTTCAAGAGACCCAGTACTTC; CDR3 protein: CATSGTRTGRLQETQYF
J gene: TRBJ1-1; clone size: medium-sized; V gene: TRBV6-6; D gene: TRBD1; CDR3 DNA: TGTGCCAGCAGTTCCAAGGACAGGGCTGAAGCTTTCTTT; CDR3 protein: CASSSKDRAEAFF
J gene: TRBJ2-5; clone size: -; V gene: TRBV5-4; D gene: TRBD2; CDR3 DNA: TGTGCCAGCAGCTTGGGGGGGACTAGCGGACGCGAGACCCAGTACTTC; CDR3 protein: CASSLGGTSGRETQYF
J gene: TRBJ2-5; clone size: -; V gene: TRBV11-2; D gene: -; CDR3 DNA: TGTGCCAGCAGCTTGCTGGGGGGGACCCAGTACTTC; CDR3 protein: CASSLLGGTQYF
J gene: TRBJ1-5; clone size: -; V gene: TRBV11-3; D gene: -; CDR3 DNA: TGTGCCAGCAGCCAGGGAGGACGAGCCCAGCCCCAGCATTTT; CDR3 protein: CASSQGGRAQPQHF
J gene: TRBJ2-7; clone size: few; V gene: TRBV30; D gene: -; CDR3 DNA: TGTGCCTGGAGTGTCCGGGAGTTCTTGGAGCAGTACTTC; CDR3 protein: CAWSVREFLEQYF
J gene: TRBJ1-1; clone size: once; V gene: TRBV2; D gene: TRBD1; CDR3 DNA: TGTGCCAGCAAAATTGGAGGGACAGGGGAGAACACTGAAGCTTTCTTT; CDR3 protein: CASKIGGTGENTEAFF
J gene: TRBJ2-3; clone size: once; V gene: TRBV7-6; D gene: -; CDR3 DNA: TGTGCCAGCAGCTTAGACCCAGGCCCAGATACGCAGTATTTT; CDR3 protein: CASSLDPGPDTQYF
J gene: TRBJ2-7; clone size: -; V gene: TRBV5-1; D gene: -; CDR3 DNA: TGCGCCAGCAGCTTGAACTGGGTCTTCTACGAGCAGTACTTC; CDR3 protein: CASSLNWVFYEQYF
J gene: TRBJ1-1; clone size: -; V gene: TRBV6-1; D gene: -; CDR3 DNA: TGTGCCAGCAGTGAGCCCGGGGTCCTGAGGGGTGAAGCTTTCTTT; CDR3 protein: CASSEPGVLRGEAFF
J gene: TRBJ2-1; clone size: few; V gene: TRBV7-2; D gene: TRBD2; CDR3 DNA: TGTGCCAGCAGCTCGACTAGCGAAATCCACAATGAGCAGTTCTTC; CDR3 protein: CASSSTSEIHNEQFF
J gene: TRBJ1-5; clone size: -; V gene: TRBV6-5; D gene: -; CDR3 DNA: TGTGCCAGCAGTCCAGGTCGGAGTCAGCCCCAGCATTTT; CDR3 protein: CASSPGRSQPQHF